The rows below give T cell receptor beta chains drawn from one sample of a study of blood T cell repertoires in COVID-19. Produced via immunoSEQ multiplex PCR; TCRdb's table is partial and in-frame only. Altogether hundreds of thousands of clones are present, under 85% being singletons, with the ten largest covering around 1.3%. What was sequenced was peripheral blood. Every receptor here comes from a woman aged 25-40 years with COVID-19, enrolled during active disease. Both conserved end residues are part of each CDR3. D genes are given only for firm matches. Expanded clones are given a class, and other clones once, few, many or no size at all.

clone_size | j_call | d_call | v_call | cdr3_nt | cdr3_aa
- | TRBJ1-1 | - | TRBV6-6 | TGTGCCACCTTTGGGCGGGCCACTGAAGCTTTCTTT | CATFGRATEAFF
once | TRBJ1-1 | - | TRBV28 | TGTGCCACCGAATTCGAGGGCACTGAAGCTTTCTTT | CATEFEGTEAFF
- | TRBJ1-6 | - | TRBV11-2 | TGTGCCAGCAGCTTAACGAGCTCCTATAATTCACCCCTCCACTTT | CASSLTSSYNSPLHF
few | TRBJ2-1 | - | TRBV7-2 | TGTGCCAGCAGCTTCTACTTAGATCCCTCCTACAATGAGCAGTTCTTC | CASSFYLDPSYNEQFF
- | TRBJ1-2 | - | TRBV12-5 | TGTGCTAGTGGTGGCACCACCCCGGGGGCGGGGGATGGCTACACCTTC | CASGGTTPGAGDGYTF
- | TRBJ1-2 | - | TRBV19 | TGTGCCAGTAGCAGGTCACTGTTAACTAACTATGGCTACACCTTC | CASSRSLLTNYGYTF
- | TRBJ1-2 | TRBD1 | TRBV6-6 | TGTGCCAGCAGTTACCCAGACAGGGGAGACTATGGCTACACCTTC | CASSYPDRGDYGYTF
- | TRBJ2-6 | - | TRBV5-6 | TGTGCCAGCAGCTTGGTCAGGGCTGGGGCCAACGTCCTGACTTTC | CASSLVRAGANVLTF
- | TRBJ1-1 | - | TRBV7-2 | TGTGCCAGCAGCTTAATGCAGGGAGGAGCTTTCTTT | CASSLMQGGAFF
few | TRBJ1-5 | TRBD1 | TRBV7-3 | TGTGCCAGCAGCGCAACAGGGGGCCGCAATCAGCCCCAGCATTTT | CASSATGGRNQPQHF
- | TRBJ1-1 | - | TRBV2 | TGTGCCAGCAGGGTTTCAGGAAACACTGAAGCTTTCTTT | CASRVSGNTEAFF
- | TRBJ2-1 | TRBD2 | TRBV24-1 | TGTGCCACCAGCGGGACAGACCTAGCGGGAGGGGGCTCCTACAATGAGCAGTTCTTC | CATSGTDLAGGGSYNEQFF
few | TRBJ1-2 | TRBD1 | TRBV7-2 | TGTGCCAGCAGCTTAGTCGGACAGGGGGCTGGCTATGGCTACACCTTC | CASSLVGQGAGYGYTF
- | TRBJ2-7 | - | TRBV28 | TGTGCCAGCAGTTCGATGCAGGGGCCGCGAGAGCAGTACTTC | CASSSMQGPREQYF
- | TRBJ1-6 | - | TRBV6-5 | TGTGCCAGCAGTTACTCTGAGGGGGAGGGTGATTCACCCCTCCACTTT | CASSYSEGEGDSPLHF
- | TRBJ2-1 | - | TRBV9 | TGTGCCAGCAGCCTTAGCGGATTCTACAATGAGCAGTTCTTC | CASSLSGFYNEQFF
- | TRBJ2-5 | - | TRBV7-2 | TGTGCCAGCAGCTTCAACCGCGGGGGCACGGAGACCCAGTACTTC | CASSFNRGGTETQYF
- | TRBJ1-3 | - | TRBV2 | TGTGCCCGGGCTGGCGAGGGCTCTGGAAACACCATATATTTT | CARAGEGSGNTIYF
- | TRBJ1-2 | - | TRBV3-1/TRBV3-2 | TGTGCCCGCAGCCAAGTTATGGGGGGGGCAGGGGCTCATGGCTACACCTTC | CARSQVMGGAGAHGYTF
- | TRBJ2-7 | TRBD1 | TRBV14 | TGTGCCAGCAGTCGAACAGGGGCTGGCTACGAGCAGTACTTC | CASSRTGAGYEQYF
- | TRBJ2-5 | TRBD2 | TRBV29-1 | TGCAGCGTTGATGGGACTAGCGAAAAGACCCAGTACTTC | CSVDGTSEKTQYF
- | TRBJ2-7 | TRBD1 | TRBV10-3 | TGTGCCATCAGTGCCGGGGGGGACAGGGGATCCTACGAGCAGTACTTC | CAISAGGDRGSYEQYF
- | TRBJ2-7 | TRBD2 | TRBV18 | TGTGCCAGCTCACCACCGGGGAGGGGAGGAGAGCAGTACTTC | CASSPPGRGGEQYF
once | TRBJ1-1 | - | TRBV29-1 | TGCAGCGTTGACGCGGCCCCACCGATGAACACTGAAGCTTTCTTT | CSVDAAPPMNTEAFF
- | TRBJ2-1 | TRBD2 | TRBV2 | TGTGCCAGCAGCTTAGGACTAGCGGGGGGGCCTTCGAACAATGAGCAGTTCTTC | CASSLGLAGGPSNNEQFF
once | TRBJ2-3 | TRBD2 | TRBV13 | TGTGCCAGCAGCTCAGGGACTAGCGGGTTCACAGATACGCAGTATTTT | CASSSGTSGFTDTQYF
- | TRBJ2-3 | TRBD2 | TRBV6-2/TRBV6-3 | TGTGCCAGCAGTTCACGACTAGCGGGAGGGCTTAGAGATACGCAGTATTTT | CASSSRLAGGLRDTQYF
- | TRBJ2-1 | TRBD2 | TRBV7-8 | TGTGCCAGCAGCTTAGTGGGCCGGGGGGTACGGGATGAGCAGTTCTTC | CASSLVGRGVRDEQFF
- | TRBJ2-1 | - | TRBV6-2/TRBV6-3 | TGTGCCAGCAGTTACAATCGGGGCGCAGGGGATGAGCAGTTCTTC | CASSYNRGAGDEQFF
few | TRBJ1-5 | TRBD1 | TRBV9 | TGTGCCAGCAGCCCGACGGGACAGCCGAATCAGCCCCAGCATTTT | CASSPTGQPNQPQHF
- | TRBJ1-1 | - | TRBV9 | TGTGCCAGCAGGGGAAATCTGGACTCGAACACTGAAGCTTTCTTT | CASRGNLDSNTEAFF
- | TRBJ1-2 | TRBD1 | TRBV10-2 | TGCGCCAGCAGGGTGATACAGGGGGCTTTAGGCTACACCTTC | CASRVIQGALGYTF
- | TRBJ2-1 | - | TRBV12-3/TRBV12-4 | TGTGCCAGCAGCCTTCACGGACTCTATGAGCAGTTCTTC | CASSLHGLYEQFF
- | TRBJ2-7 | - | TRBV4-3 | TGCGCCAGCAGCCAAGCCCCAGGGGACTCCTACGAGCAGTACTTC | CASSQAPGDSYEQYF
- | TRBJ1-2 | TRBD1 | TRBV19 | TGTGCCAGTTCAGACAGGGGGCTTGGCGGCTACACCTTC | CASSDRGLGGYTF
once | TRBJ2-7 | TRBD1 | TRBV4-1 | TGCGCCAGCAGCCTGGGACAGGGGAGCTCCTACGAGCAGTACTTC | CASSLGQGSSYEQYF
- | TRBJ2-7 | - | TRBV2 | TGTGCCAGCCGGAAAGACTTTAGCTCCTACGAGCAGTACTTC | CASRKDFSSYEQYF
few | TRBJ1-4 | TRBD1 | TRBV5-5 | TGTGCCAGCAGCTGGGGGACAGGGATAGGGGAAAAACTGTTTTTT | CASSWGTGIGEKLFF
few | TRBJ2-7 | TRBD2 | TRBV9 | TGTGCCAGCATGGCCCCCAGCGGGAGGGTTAAGGGTTTCTACGAGCAGTACTTC | CASMAPSGRVKGFYEQYF
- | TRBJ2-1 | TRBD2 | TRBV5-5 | TGTGCCAGCAGCTTCCGGCCAGGGCGCGGGAGCTCCTACAATGAGCAGTTCTTC | CASSFRPGRGSSYNEQFF
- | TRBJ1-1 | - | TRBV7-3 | TGTGCCAGCAGCTTATATATGAACACTGAAGCTTTCTTT | CASSLYMNTEAFF
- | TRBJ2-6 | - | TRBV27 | TGTGCCAGCAGTCCGCCGTTCGGTAGCTCTGGGGCCAACGTCCTGACTTTC | CASSPPFGSSGANVLTF
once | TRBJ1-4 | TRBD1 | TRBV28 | TGTGCCAGCAGTTTTGGTGGACAGGGGAATGAAAAACTGTTTTTT | CASSFGGQGNEKLFF
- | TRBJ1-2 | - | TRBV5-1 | TGCGCCAGCAGGCGAGGGCCCGTTCCGGATGGCTACACCTTC | CASRRGPVPDGYTF
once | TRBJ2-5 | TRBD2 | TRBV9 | TGTGCCAGCAGCGTAGTTGGGACTAGCGGGGGACTCCAAGAGACCCAGTACTTC | CASSVVGTSGGLQETQYF
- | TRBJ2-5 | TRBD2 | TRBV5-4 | TGTGCCAGCAGCACACTTCAGGGGACTAGCGGGGAAAGAGAGACCCAGTACTTC | CASSTLQGTSGERETQYF
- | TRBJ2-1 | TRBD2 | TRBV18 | TGTGCCAGCTCACCGTGGACTAGCGGGGGGCAAGATGAGCAGTTCTTC | CASSPWTSGGQDEQFF
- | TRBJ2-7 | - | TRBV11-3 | TGTGCCAGCAGCCTGAGAAAAAACTACGAGCAGTACTTC | CASSLRKNYEQYF
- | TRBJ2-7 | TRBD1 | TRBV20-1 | TGCAGTGCTAGTCCGACAGGGCACCTTGGCGAGCAGTACTTC | CSASPTGHLGEQYF
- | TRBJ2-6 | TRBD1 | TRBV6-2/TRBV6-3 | TGTGCCAGCAGTCCGATCACCGGTTTCAGACAGGGCTCTGGGGCCAACGTCCTGACTTTC | CASSPITGFRQGSGANVLTF
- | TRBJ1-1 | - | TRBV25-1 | TGTGCCAGCAGTGCGCGTGCCCTCATGAACACTGAAGCTTTCTTT | CASSARALMNTEAFF
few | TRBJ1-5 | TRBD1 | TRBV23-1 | TGCGCCAGCAGTCAAGGAAGGGGACAGGGGAGGGATGAGAGCAATCAGCCCCAGCATTTT | CASSQGRGQGRDESNQPQHF
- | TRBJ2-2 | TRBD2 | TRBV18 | TGTGCCAGCTCACGCCGACTAGCGGGGGGCCAAAGTCCATCCGGGGAGCTGTTTTTT | CASSRRLAGGQSPSGELFF
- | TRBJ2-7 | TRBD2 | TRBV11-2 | TGTGCCAGCAGCCTTGGGACTAGCGGGGGGCAACGCTCCTACGAGCAGTACTTC | CASSLGTSGGQRSYEQYF
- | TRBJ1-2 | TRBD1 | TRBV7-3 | TGTGCCAGCAGCCCAAACAGGGGGCTTGTCTATGGCTACACCTTC | CASSPNRGLVYGYTF
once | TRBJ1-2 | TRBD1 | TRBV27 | TGTGCCAGCAGTTCCGGAGGGACAGCTTATGGCTACACCTTC | CASSSGGTAYGYTF
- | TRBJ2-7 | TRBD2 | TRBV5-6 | TGTGCCAGCAGCTTCCAGCGACTAGCTTCGCGGGAGCAGTACTTC | CASSFQRLASREQYF